The present entry profiles one T cell receptor (beta chain) with its context. TRB was amplified by touch-down multiplex PCR, primer pools A and B combined. With the multiplex PCR reads reprocessed, TCRdb shows one record per CDR3 protein and no DNA. This sample contains about 6,000 distinct CDR3 sequences. This record belongs to a study of T cell clusters in autoimmune cytopenias. Looked up from germline, CDR1 is SGHTA and CDR2 is FQGTGA. The CDR3 contains 13 residues. About 37,500 genome equivalents of blood DNA were amplified for TRB. This same sample was also part of a study on T cell repertoires in aging, cancer and after chemotherapy.

The receptor's source is a human donor in good health. This rearrangement joins TRBV7-3 to TRBJ2-1; TCRdb indicates TRBD1, and absent DNA this call remains unverified. The sample consisted of peripheral blood. This chain's CDR3 is CASSSLTGNEQFF.